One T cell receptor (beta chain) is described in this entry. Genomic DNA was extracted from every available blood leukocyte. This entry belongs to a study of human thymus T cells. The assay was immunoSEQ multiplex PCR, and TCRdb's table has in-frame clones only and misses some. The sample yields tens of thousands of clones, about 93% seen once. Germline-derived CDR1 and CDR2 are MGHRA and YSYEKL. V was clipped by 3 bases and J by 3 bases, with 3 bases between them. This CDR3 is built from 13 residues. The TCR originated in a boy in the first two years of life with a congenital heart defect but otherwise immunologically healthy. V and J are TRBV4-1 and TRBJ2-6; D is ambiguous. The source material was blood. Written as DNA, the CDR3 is TGCGCCAGCAGCCAGGGTGGGGCCAACGTCCTGACTTTC. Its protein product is CASSQGGANVLTF.